This T cell receptor (beta chain) is from a study of cytomegalovirus exposure and HLA in healthy donors. The study, taken as a whole, reports: Judged likely to be a sequencing artifact was a cluster of highly shared sequence variants. More clonal expansion characterized HLA-associated TCR beta chains than equally common others in a later analysis.

Concerning this clone itself: Antigen unknown.

The study ran its PCR with 60 Vbeta and 13 Jbeta primers. Sequencing used immunoSEQ multiplex PCR; TCRdb keeps in-frame clones, though not all of them. The top ten clones hold more than 0.45% of a sample with 150,000 to 200,000 clones, approximately 80% of them seen once. The CDR3 covers 15 residues. Germline V lookup: CDR1 PRHDT, CDR2 FYEKMQ (reference sequence). The ends lost 5 bases at V and 5 bases at J; junction bases unmatched: 9. Input material: PBMCs. This chain links TRBV13 with TRBJ2-7, with 10 bases that match TRBD1. The receptor's source is a woman aged 45-65 years in good health and CMV-seronegative. CDR3: CASSPTRDRGNEQYF. The CDR3 DNA reads as TGTGCCAGCAGCCCCACCCGGGACAGGGGTAACGAGCAGTACTTC.